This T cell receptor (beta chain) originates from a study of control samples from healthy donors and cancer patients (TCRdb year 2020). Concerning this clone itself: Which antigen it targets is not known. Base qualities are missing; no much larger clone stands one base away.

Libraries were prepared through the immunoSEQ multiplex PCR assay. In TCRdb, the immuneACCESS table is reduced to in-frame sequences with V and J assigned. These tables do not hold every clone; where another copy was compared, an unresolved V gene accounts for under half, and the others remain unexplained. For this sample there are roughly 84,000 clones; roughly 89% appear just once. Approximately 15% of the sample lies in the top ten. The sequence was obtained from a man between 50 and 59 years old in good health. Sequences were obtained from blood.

CDR3 region: CASSSLSGEKLFF. The DNA reads TGTGCCAGTAGTAGCTTGTCGGGGGAAAAACTGTTTTTT. The rearranged chain carries TRBV19 and TRBJ1-4; there is no confident call for the D gene. The CDR1 and CDR2 encoded by the germline V gene (reference sequence) are LNHDA and SQIVND. Cut back by 4 bases and 8 bases, the V and J ends lie 11 bases apart. CDR3 length: 13 amino acids, cysteine to phenylalanine. The retained sequence is limited to the CDR3, 39 bases, with the frame set at the first base. Where the CDR3 stops, the reference TRBV19 and TRBJ1-4 genes take over; the full variable domain is DGGITQSPKYLFRKEGQNVTLSCEQNLNHDAMYWYRQDPGQGLRLIYYSQIVNDFQKGDIAEGYSVSREKKESFPLTVTSAQKNPTAFYLCASSSLSGEKLFFGSGTQLSVL.